The TCR beta chain described here comes from a study of cytotoxic CD8 clonotypes in ibrutinib-treated CLL. V was trimmed by 3 bases and J by 5 bases, leaving 17 bases between them. The CDR3 is 16 residues long. Germline V gene sequence: CDR1 MNHEY, CDR2 SMNVEV (reference sequence). Points on this clone: Its matching antigen is unknown.

Study-wide results and caveats: Clonality rose at ibrutinib response and fell back toward baseline at progression. Researchers report that baseline clonality outpaced age-matched healthy donors and tracked circulating CD8+ T-cell counts.

Repertoires were generated with immunoSEQ multiplex PCR, while TCRdb's copy carries only in-frame clones and drops some. The profile covers about 140,000 clones, with approximately 90% appearing a single time and about a tenth taken by the ten largest. TCR beta library input comprised roughly 1.9 micrograms of genomic DNA from cryopreserved PBMCs. Sequencing used PBMCs, obtained after 12 months of ibrutinib treatment. The chain combines TRBV27 with TRBJ1-5; no firm D call. This sequence was found in a human donor with chronic lymphocytic leukemia. The CDR3 bases are TGTGCCAGCAGTTTTTCGGCAGGCACTCTCTATCAGCCCCAGCATTTT. Protein sequence: CASSFSAGTLYQPQHF.